The clone carrying this T cell receptor (beta chain) was detected only a few times. What it recognizes is unknown. This specimen belongs to a study of T cell repertoires in cytomegalovirus infection. Study summary: Evidence of both CMV infection and a matching HLA type came from public TCR beta signatures.

The germline CDR1 and CDR2 sequences are SGHTA and FQGNSA. The CDR3 runs to 14 residues. Unmatched junction bases numbered 3, after V lost 8 bases and J lost 5 bases. TCRdb re-called the reads with MiXCR, one entry per CDR3 protein. The sample lists approximately 25,000 distinct CDR3 sequences, 15% to 20% occurring once. The sequence derives from a human donor in good health (CMV status not recorded). Some clones in this sample may be carry-over from other donors' samples. Sequenced material: CD8+ T cells from cultured PBMCs, taken from culture after CMV antigen stimulation. The rearrangement joins TRBV7-2 to TRBJ2-3, with 14 bases matching TRBD2. CDR3 nucleotide sequence: TGTGCCAGCGTGGGGACTAGCGGGAGAGATACGCAGTATTTT. Amino acids: CASVGTSGRDTQYF.